A single sample gave rise to the 17 T cell receptor beta chains below, sequenced in a study of Ad26.COV2.S vaccination and SARS-CoV-2 variants. Assay: immunoSEQ multiplex PCR; the TCRdb copy retains only in-frame clones and omits some. The profile covers 380,000 or so clones, with 83% appearing a single time and just under 7.5% taken by the ten largest. Treatment denoted: around 19 received Ad26.COV2.S at low or high dose, single or two shots; about 5 received placebo; per-sample allocation not given. All samples were drawn on day 63, counting from the first vaccine or placebo injection. This material consisted of peripheral blood, taken in a trial of Ad26.COV2.S vaccine versus placebo. The receptors derive from a person between 18 and 60 years old who received the Ad26.COV2.S COVID-19 vaccine or a placebo.

V gene TRBV6-5 combines with J gene TRBJ1-3; D may be TRBD1 (5 bases). Germline V CDR1 and CDR2: MNHEY, SVGAGI. The CDR3 covers 11 residues. Trimming shortened V by 3 bases and J by 16 bases, and 13 bases separated the two germline ends. The CDR3 loop is CASSYSGTVYF. DNA for the CDR3: TGTGCCAGCAGTTATTCGGGGACTGTCTATTTT.

The chain employs TRBV9 and TRBJ2-1; D unclear. Germline-derived CDR1 and CDR2 are SGDLS and YYNGEE. The length of the CDR3 is 13 residues. V lost 3 bases and J 9 bases, leaving 13 bases between the germline ends. The CDR3 spells CASSAAVPSEQFF. CDR3 nucleotides: TGTGCCAGCAGCGCAGCAGTACCCTCTGAGCAGTTCTTC.

The CDR3 here is CASSLARTGRDIQYF. DNA of the CDR3: TGCGCCAGCAGCTTGGCCAGGACAGGGCGAGACATTCAGTACTTC. V gene TRBV5-1 combines with J gene TRBJ2-4; TRBD1 aligns across 8 bases. CDR1 and CDR2 (germline): SGHRS, YFSETQ. The V and J ends lost 0 bases and 8 bases, in that order; junction bases with no gene match: 7. The CDR3 extends over 15 amino acids.

The chain links TRBV18 to TRBJ2-5; D possibly corresponds to TRBD1 (7 bases). Trimming stripped 5 bases from V and 5 bases from J, with 15 bases between. This CDR3 is built from 14 residues. Per the germline V gene, CDR1 is KGHSH and CDR2 is LQKENI. The DNA of the CDR3 is TGTGCCAGCTCATTAGGAGGGGGCCTGGAGACCCAGTACTTC. Protein: CASSLGGGLETQYF.

V usage is TRBV3-1 (or the pseudogene TRBV3-2) and J usage is TRBJ1-3; no reliable D call. The CDR3 contains 15 residues. Deletions cut 5 bases from V and 4 bases from J, with 15 bases between. Germline V gene sequence: CDR1 LGHDT, CDR2 YNNKEL (reference sequence). The CDR3 DNA sequence: TGTGCCAGCAGCTTAAGGCCCGGCCCAGGAAACACCATATATTTT. Translated: CASSLRPGPGNTIYF.

The V call is TRBV5-1, the J call TRBJ1-1; D is possibly TRBD1 (5 bases). Trimming removed 3 bases from V and 0 bases from J, with 18 bases in between. CDR3 length: 17 amino acids. Germline CDR1 SGHRS, CDR2 YFSETQ. The DNA of the CDR3 is TGCGCCAGCAGCTACGTTGCGGGGACGTTTATGAACACTGAAGCTTTCTTT. Protein: CASSYVAGTFMNTEAFF.

The V call is TRBV24-1, the J call TRBJ2-1, with 13 bases matching TRBD2. The CDR3 consists of 15 residues. Looked up from germline, CDR1 is KGHDR and CDR2 is SFDVKD. V lost 4 bases to trimming and J lost 10 bases; unmatched junction nucleotides: 6. The CDR3 DNA reads as TGTGCCACCAGTGACTCCCTGGGACTAGCGGGAGAGCAGTTCTTC. Translating gives CATSDSLGLAGEQFF.

The CDR3 loop reads CASVAEAQGGGYTF. For the CDR3, the DNA is TGTGCCAGCGTTGCTGAGGCGCAGGGTGGTGGCTACACCTTC. The J gene is TRBJ1-2, the V gene TRBV28; tentative D call: TRBD1 (5 bases). CDR1 is MDHEN and CDR2 is SYDVKM in the germline V gene. Trimming pared 8 bases from V and 7 bases from J, leaving 20 bases between. This CDR3 comprises 14 residues.

The chain joins TRBV3-1 (or the pseudogene TRBV3-2) to TRBJ1-5, with 12 bases aligning to TRBD1. From germline, CDR1 is LGHDT and CDR2 YNNKEL (reference sequence). V trimming: 1 base; J trimming: 6 bases; junction bases outside the gene matches: 4. The CDR3 runs 16 residues. In DNA form, the CDR3 reads TGTGCCAGCAGCCAAGGGGGACAGGGGGCAGGTCAGCCCCAGCATTTT. It yields the protein CASSQGGQGAGQPQHF.

V usage is TRBV19 and J usage is TRBJ1-5; 7 bases fit TRBD1. CDR3 length: 15 residues. Germline loops: CDR1 LNHDA, CDR2 SQIVND (reference sequence). V lost 6 bases and J lost 4; bases outside the gene matches: 9. Written as DNA, the CDR3 is TGTGCCAGTAGGGGGTGGGACAGCCTAAATCAGCCCCAGCATTTT. Amino acid sequence: CASRGWDSLNQPQHF.

This clone was counted between two and nine times. The J gene is TRBJ1-1, the V gene TRBV5-1, with D perhaps TRBD1 (5 bases). The CDR3 runs 13 residues. V shed 2 bases and J shed 5 bases, with 10 bases lying between them. CDR1 SGHRS and CDR2 YFSETQ come from the germline V gene. CDR3 in amino acids: CASSFGALTEAFF. The CDR3 DNA follows: TGCGCCAGCAGCTTCGGGGCCCTGACTGAAGCTTTCTTT.

This chain joins TRBV6-5 and TRBJ1-2; D uncertain. The CDR3 extends over 13 amino acids. CDR1 MNHEY and CDR2 SVGAGI come from the germline V gene. V was pared by 2 bases and J by 6 bases, with 10 bases between. CDR3 residues: CASSYVRGNGYTF. The CDR3 DNA is TGTGCCAGCAGTTACGTTCGGGGAAATGGCTACACCTTC.

As concerns this clone: The same CDR3 also results from other DNA sequences found in this sample. The rearrangement uses TRBV24-1 and TRBJ2-1; the D gene is possibly TRBD2 (5 bases). This CDR3 has 15 amino acids. Trimming stripped 3 bases from V and 5 bases from J, with 13 bases between. Germline V lookup: CDR1 KGHDR, CDR2 SFDVKD. CDR3: CATSDPGEGDNEQFF. The DNA for the CDR3 is TGTGCCACCAGTGATCCCGGGGAAGGAGACAATGAGCAGTTCTTC.

Only one count was recorded for this clone. The rearrangement uses TRBV5-8 and TRBJ1-2; no reliable D call. This CDR3 has 13 residues. Germline lookup yields CDR1 SGHTS and CDR2 YDEGEE. Trimming left V 2 bases short and J 7 bases short, with 12 bases between. The CDR3 DNA sequence: TGTGCCAGCAGCTTTGGGATCCCCCTTGGCTACACCTTC. Translated: CASSFGIPLGYTF.

The rearrangement links TRBV27 to TRBJ2-7; 9 bases fit TRBD1. CDR3 length equals 14 residues. Trimming cost V 8 bases and J 3 bases; bases outside gene matches: 8. The V gene's germline CDR1 is MNHEY and CDR2 SMNVEV (reference sequence). CDR3 coding DNA: TGTGCCAGCGGGCCCGGGACAGGGAACTACGAGCAGTACTTC. The encoded protein is CASGPGTGNYEQYF.

This clone was detected only a few times. The chain couples TRBV7-9 to TRBJ1-2; D is ambiguous. Trimming took off 1 base at V and 6 bases at J, with 9 bases between the two ends. This CDR3 is 13 amino acids long. CDR1 SEHNR and CDR2 FQNEAQ come from the germline V gene (reference sequence). The chain's CDR3 is CASSLDRPHGYTF. The CDR3 coding sequence is TGTGCCAGCAGCTTAGACCGGCCCCATGGCTACACCTTC.

The J gene is TRBJ2-7, the V gene TRBV3-1 (or the pseudogene TRBV3-2); 10 bases fit TRBD2. The V gene's germline CDR1 is LGHDT and CDR2 YNNKEL (reference sequence). The J segment lost 4 bases and the V segment lost 8 bases, leaving 8 bases of the junction unmatched. The CDR3 length is 14 residues. The DNA for the CDR3 is TGTGCCAGCGCCACTAGCGGGGAATTTTACGAGCAGTACTTC. The encoded protein is CASATSGEFYEQYF.